This entry features one T cell receptor beta chain sequence. Its cognate antigen is unknown. This record belongs to a study of cytomegalovirus exposure and HLA in healthy donors. These donors were members of the roughly 110-subject validation cohort, a group separate from the roughly 670-subject first cohort. Assay used: immunoSEQ multiplex PCR; TCRdb lists only in-frame clones, some missing. The sample has roughly 150,000 clones; roughly 79% are singletons. This CDR3 has 13 amino acids. Germline assignment: CDR1 SGDLS and CDR2 YYNGEE. J was trimmed by 8 bases and V by 4 bases; bases with no gene match: 8. General study findings and limits: Rare sequences made up most TCRs, while some public TCRs were found in many donors. Three chains linked to CMV were shown in vitro to be specific for CMV antigens.

The sequencing input was PBMCs. The receptor was derived from a man aged 25 to 40 in good health and CMV-seropositive. The J gene is TRBJ1-2, the V gene TRBV9, with 7 bases lining up with TRBD1. Here the CDR3 reads CASSLGQVGGYTF. Here the CDR3 DNA reads TGTGCCAGCAGCCTTGGACAGGTGGGGGGCTACACCTTC.